This entry is about one TCR beta chain. This clonotype has a handful of counts. The antigen this receptor binds is unknown. Base qualities are not recorded, but no much larger clone differs from it by a single base. V is reduced by 8 bases and J by 2 bases, leaving a spacing of 12 bases between them. The CDR3 starts with the cysteine, ends with the phenylalanine, and has 13 residues. The DNA shown is the 39-base CDR3, in frame from base 1. CDR1 and CDR2 were assigned from the germline V gene as MNHNS and SASEGT. For sequencing, an Illumina HiSeq 2500 was employed. Quantitative 5'-RACE with molecular barcodes was the method used to prepare the TCR beta libraries. As for the authors' bioinformatics: Disease-linked TCR variants were identified with a new computational method built on a probabilistic model of VDJ rearrangement. Using fastp at Q25 and MiXCR, TCRdb reprocessed the public reads and kept productive beta chains. For every CDR3 protein sequence, its rows merge into one entry that carries the most common genes and DNA. These V and J calls derive from TCRdb rather than the authors' analysis. In this sample the table shows 800,000 to 900,000 distinct CDR3 sequences, roughly 10% of which occur a single time. The ten biggest clones cover approximately 0.46% of the sample.

The sample is drawn from a study of CD8 T cells in ankylosing spondylitis (dated by TCRdb to about 2017). General notes on the study: To find TCR variants linked to disease, the study profiled T cell receptor beta repertoires in ankylosing spondylitis patients and healthy donors. The full study cohort comprised 25 or so ankylosing spondylitis patients and roughly 100 healthy donors. Peripheral blood was sampled, and synovial fluid was additionally collected from ankylosing spondylitis patients.

The investigation overall reported the following: The disease-linked clones had a CD8+ phenotype and were found at relatively low frequencies in peripheral blood. Some TCR beta motif variants had previously been reported in synovial fluid and blood of reactive arthritis patients, which suggested common disease-initiation mechanisms. A TCR beta motif made up of several highly homologous amino acid variants appeared to be characteristic of blood from ankylosing spondylitis patients. The disease-linked clones were reported to be significantly enriched in matched synovial fluid samples from ankylosing spondylitis patients.

The rearranged segments are TRBV6-1 and TRBJ1-1; matching of 6 bases hints at TRBD1 as the D gene. The sequenced sample was blood, either unsorted or a sorted T cell fraction (not recorded which). This receptor was taken from a male donor with ankylosing spondylitis. The sequenced DNA is TGTGCCAGCCCTAAGGACAGAAACACTGAAGCTTTCTTT. This is translated as CASPKDRNTEAFF.